One sample yielded the 18 T cell receptor beta chains listed below, sequenced in a study of T cells after yellow fever vaccination. TCRdb re-derived calls from the 5' RACE reads in MiXCR, one entry per CDR3 protein. This table holds 500,000 to 550,000 distinct CDR3 sequences, just over 20% found once. Sequences were derived from PBMCs, sampled roughly 20 days after the first yellow fever vaccination. Receptors were obtained from a young man who received the YFV17D yellow fever vaccine.

This clonotype was counted between two and nine times. V gene TRBV7-3 combines with J gene TRBJ2-3; the match to TRBD2 covers 12 bases. The CDR3 sequence is 15 residues long. Germline values: CDR1 SGHTA, CDR2 FQGTGA. Trimming at V came to 8 bases and at J to 2 bases, leaving 5 bases not matched to a gene. CDR3 sequence reads: CASALAGGPTDTQYF. The DNA for the CDR3 is TGTGCCAGCGCCCTAGCGGGGGGGCCCACAGATACGCAGTATTTT.

This clonotype was observed a handful of times. This chain connects TRBV4-2 to TRBJ1-1, with a possible D match to TRBD1 (6 bases). V lost 3 bases and J 11 bases, leaving 13 bases between the germline ends. The CDR3 extends over 12 amino acids. Germline CDR1 is LGHNA and CDR2 is YNFKEQ. CDR3 sequence reads: CASSQGDRGAFF. As DNA, the CDR3 is TGTGCCAGCAGCCAGGGGGATAGGGGGGCTTTCTTT.

This clonotype came up a few times. The chain has TRBV5-1 and TRBJ2-5; D is possibly TRBD1 (6 bases). Trimming cost V 0 bases and J 3 bases, with 12 bases left between them. The germline gives CDR1 SGHRS, CDR2 YFSETQ. The CDR3 is 15 amino acids. The CDR3 coding sequence is TGCGCCAGCAGCTTGGAGGGACATTCGGAAGAGACCCAGTACTTC. Encoded protein: CASSLEGHSEETQYF.

The chain links TRBV6-2 or TRBV6-3 to TRBJ2-5, with TRBD2 matching 10 bases. V trimming: 2 bases; J trimming: 1 base; junction bases outside the gene matches: 4. This CDR3 is 16 amino acids long. The V gene's germline CDR1 is MNHEY and CDR2 SVGEGT. The DNA of the CDR3 is TGTGCCAGCAGTTACCGGGCTAGCGGGGGCCAAGAGACCCAGTACTTC. Protein product: CASSYRASGGQETQYF.

With regard to this clonotype: At one end the junction does not follow the germline gene, possibly because of a read error. The J gene is TRBJ2-3, the V gene TRBV15, with TRBD1 as a possible D gene (6 bases). Germline V gives CDR1 LNHNV, CDR2 YYDKDF (reference sequence). This CDR3 comprises 15 residues. CDR3 DNA sequence: TGTGCCACCAGCAGAGACCTGACAGGCACAGATACGCAGTATTTC. It encodes CATSRDLTGTDTQYF.

The chain carries TRBV18 and TRBJ2-1; D gene uncertain. Trimming stripped 3 bases from V and 4 bases from J, with 13 bases between. Germline V lookup: CDR1 KGHSH, CDR2 LQKENI. The CDR3 covers 15 residues. The CDR3 sequence is CASSPTVSQYNEQFF. The CDR3, as DNA: TGTGCCAGCTCACCCACGGTTTCGCAGTACAATGAGCAGTTCTTC.

The V gene is TRBV9, the J gene TRBJ2-1; the D is unclear. This CDR3 is 12 amino acids long. Germline lookup yields CDR1 SGDLS and CDR2 YYNGEE. V lost 4 bases to trimming and J lost 8 bases, with 10 bases between them. The chain's CDR3 is CASSTQIYEQFF. CDR3 bases: TGTGCCAGCAGCACCCAGATTTATGAGCAGTTCTTC.

V usage is TRBV28 and J usage is TRBJ2-5; D may be TRBD1 or TRBD2 (5 bases each). The CDR3 spans 23 residues. Germline CDR1 and CDR2: MDHEN and SYDVKM. The ends were cut back, 1 base at V and 0 bases at J, with 33 bases in the middle. CDR3 in DNA: TGTGCCAGCAGTTTATTCTCCTGGGTACTAGAGACTCAACGGGACGGACACCAAGAGACCCAGTACTTC. This sequence encodes CASSLFSWVLETQRDGHQETQYF.

A few counts support this clonotype. The rearrangement links TRBV5-1 to TRBJ1-2; D is undetermined. Trimming cost V 3 bases and J 4 bases, with 16 bases left between them. Per germline, CDR1 SGHRS and CDR2 YFSETQ. The CDR3 loop spans 15 amino acids. This CDR3 is CASSYSRTDVYGYTF. CDR3 coding DNA: TGCGCCAGCAGCTACTCCCGGACGGACGTCTATGGCTACACCTTC.

This chain joins TRBV9 and TRBJ2-3; D is perhaps TRBD1 (6 bases). CDR1 and CDR2 from the germline V gene are SGDLS and YYNGEE. CDR3 length: 14 amino acids. V lost 3 bases, J lost 2 bases, and 10 bases lay in between. CDR3: CASSARDITDTQYF. CDR3 coding DNA: TGTGCCAGCAGCGCACGGGACATCACAGATACGCAGTATTTT.

This clonotype showed up just a few times. The chain joins TRBV5-1 to TRBJ2-3, with D maybe TRBD1 (5 bases). The V gene lost 2 bases and the J gene lost 9 bases, with 19 bases spanning the gap. CDR1 and CDR2 from the germline V gene are SGHRS and YFSETQ. The CDR3 covers 15 residues. CDR3 protein: CASSFSGNLVETQYF. The CDR3 bases are TGCGCCAGCAGCTTCTCAGGGAACCTCGTAGAGACGCAGTATTTT.

This chain connects TRBV24-1 to TRBJ2-3; perhaps TRBD1 as D (5 bases). The CDR3 runs to 13 residues. The V gene lost 9 bases and the J gene lost 7 bases, with 16 bases spanning the gap. The germline gives CDR1 KGHDR, CDR2 SFDVKD. The CDR3 reads CATWGPGSNTQYF. The CDR3 bases are TGTGCCACCTGGGGTCCAGGGTCAAATACGCAGTATTTT.

This chain connects TRBV7-3 to TRBJ2-3; tentatively, D is TRBD1 (5 bases). Germline V gene data show CDR1 as SGHTA and CDR2 as FQGTGA. Trimming shortened V by 6 bases and J by 4 bases, and 11 bases separated the two germline ends. CDR3 length equals 13 residues. CDR3 DNA: TGTGCCAGCAGTTACCAGGGCTCAGATACGCAGTATTTT. Translating gives CASSYQGSDTQYF. The full variable domain, completed using reference TRBV7-3 and TRBJ2-3, is GAGVSQTPSNKVTEKGKYVELRCDPISGHTALYWYRQSLGQGPEFLIYFQGTGAADDSGLPNDRFFAVRPEGSVSTLKIQRTERGDSAVYLCASSYQGSDTQYFGPGTRLTVL.

This chain connects TRBV7-9 to TRBJ1-5; a weak D match, TRBD1 (6 bases). Trimming stripped 6 bases from V and 7 bases from J, with 19 bases between. The germline CDR1 and CDR2 sequences are SEHNR and FQNEAQ (reference sequence). The CDR3 covers 15 residues. In nucleotides, the CDR3 is TGTGCCAGCAGTCCCCGAGGAGGGGGAAGCCAGCCCCAGCATTTT. This encodes CASSPRGGGSQPQHF.

This clonotype was counted only a few times. V and J are TRBV19 and TRBJ1-5; 10 nucleotides agree with TRBD1. The CDR3 runs 17 residues. Germline V gene data show CDR1 as LNHDA and CDR2 as SQIVND (reference sequence). The J segment lost 2 bases and the V segment lost 4 bases, leaving 8 bases of the junction unmatched. Written as DNA, the CDR3 is TGTGCCAGTAGTAGAGACAGGGGGCGGGCTGGCAATCAGCCCCAGCATTTT. Its translation: CASSRDRGRAGNQPQHF. Variable domain in full (rest from reference TRBV19 and TRBJ1-5): DGGITQSPKYLFRKEGQNVTLSCEQNLNHDAMYWYRQDPGQGLRLIYYSQIVNDFQKGDIAEGYSVSREKKESFPLTVTSAQKNPTAFYLCASSRDRGRAGNQPQHFGDGTRLSIL.

This clonotype was detected a few times. V is TRBV4-2 and J is TRBJ2-1; TRBD2 aligns across 8 bases. Per the germline V gene, CDR1 is LGHNA and CDR2 is YNFKEQ. The CDR3 has 16 amino acids. The ends lost 2 bases at V and 9 bases at J; junction bases unmatched: 12. In DNA, the CDR3 is TGTGCCAGCAGCCAACTATCGGGGGGGGGGCCAATTGAGCAGTTCTTC. Translated, it gives CASSQLSGGGPIEQFF.

V and J are TRBV7-9 and TRBJ1-6; D is possibly TRBD1 (6 bases). Trimming took off 1 base at V and 8 bases at J, with 9 bases between the two ends. The CDR3 runs 14 residues. Germline V gene data show CDR1 as SEHNR and CDR2 as FQNEAQ (reference sequence). The CDR3 nucleotides are TGTGCCAGCAGCTTAGTGGGACAACATTCACCCCTCCACTTT. Translating it yields CASSLVGQHSPLHF.

The chain couples TRBV6-6 to TRBJ2-1; tentative D call: TRBD2 (5 bases). V was cut by 0 bases and J by 15 bases, with 12 bases left in between. The CDR3 runs to 12 residues. Looked up from germline, CDR1 is MNHNY and CDR2 is SVGAGI (reference sequence). In DNA, the CDR3 is TGTGCCAGCAGTTACTCCCGGACTCTGCCGTTCTTC. Its protein product is CASSYSRTLPFF.